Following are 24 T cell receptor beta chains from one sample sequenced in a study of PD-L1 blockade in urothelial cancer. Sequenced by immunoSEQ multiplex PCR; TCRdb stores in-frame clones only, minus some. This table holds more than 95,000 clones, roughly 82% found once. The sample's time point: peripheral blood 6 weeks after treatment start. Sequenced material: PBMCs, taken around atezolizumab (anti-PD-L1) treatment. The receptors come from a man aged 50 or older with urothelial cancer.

CDR3 bases: TGCGCCAGCAGTTCGACAGCTAACTCTGGGGCCAACGTCCTGACTTTC. It encodes CASSSTANSGANVLTF. The rearrangement uses TRBV5-1 and TRBJ2-6; weak D call: TRBD1 (5 bases). CDR1 is SGHRS, CDR2 YFSETQ, per germline. V was shortened by 5 bases and J by 0 bases, with 12 bases between the two germline ends. This CDR3 region has 16 residues.

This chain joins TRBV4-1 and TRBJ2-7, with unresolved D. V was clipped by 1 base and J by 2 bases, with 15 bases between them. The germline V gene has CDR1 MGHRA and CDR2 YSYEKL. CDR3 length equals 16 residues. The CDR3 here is CASSQGNAASTYEQYF. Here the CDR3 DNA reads TGCGCCAGCAGCCAAGGGAATGCAGCGTCTACCTACGAGCAGTACTTC.

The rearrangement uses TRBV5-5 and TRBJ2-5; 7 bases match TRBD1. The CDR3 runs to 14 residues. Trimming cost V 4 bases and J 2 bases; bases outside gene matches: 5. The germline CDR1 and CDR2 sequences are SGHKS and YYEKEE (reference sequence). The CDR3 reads CASSPGQAQETQYF. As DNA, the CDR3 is TGTGCCAGCAGCCCAGGACAGGCTCAAGAGACCCAGTACTTC. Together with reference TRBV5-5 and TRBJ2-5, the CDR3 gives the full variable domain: DAGVTQSPTHLIKTRGQQVTLRCSPISGHKSVSWYQQVLGQGPQFIFQYYEKEERGRGNFPDRFSARQFPNYSSELNVNALLLGDSALYLCASSPGQAQETQYFGPGTRLLVL.

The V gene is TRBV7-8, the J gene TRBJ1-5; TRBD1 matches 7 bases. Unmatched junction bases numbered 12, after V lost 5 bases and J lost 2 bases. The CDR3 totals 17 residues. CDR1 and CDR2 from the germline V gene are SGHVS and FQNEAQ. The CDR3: CASSPSGGRQGNQPQHF. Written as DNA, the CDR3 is TGTGCCAGCAGCCCTTCAGGGGGGCGCCAAGGCAATCAGCCCCAGCATTTT.

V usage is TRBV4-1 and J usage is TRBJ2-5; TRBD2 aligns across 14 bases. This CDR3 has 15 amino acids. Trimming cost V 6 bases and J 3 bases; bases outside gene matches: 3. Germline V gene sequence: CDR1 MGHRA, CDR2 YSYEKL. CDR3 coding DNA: TGCGCCAGCAGACTGGGACTAGCGGGAGAAGAGACCCAGTACTTC. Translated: CASRLGLAGEETQYF.

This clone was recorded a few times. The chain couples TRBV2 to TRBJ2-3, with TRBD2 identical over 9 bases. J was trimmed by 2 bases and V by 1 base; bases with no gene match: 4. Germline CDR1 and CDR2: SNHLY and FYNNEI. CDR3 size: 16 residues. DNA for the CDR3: TGTGCCAGCAGTGAAGGGACTAGCGTATTCACAGATACGCAGTATTTT. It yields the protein CASSEGTSVFTDTQYF. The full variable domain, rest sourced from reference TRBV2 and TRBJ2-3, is EPEVTQTPSHQVTQMGQEVILRCVPISNHLYFYWYRQILGQKVEFLVSFYNNEISEKSEIFDDQFSVERPDGSNFTLKIRSTKLEDSAMYFCASSEGTSVFTDTQYFGPGTRLTVL.

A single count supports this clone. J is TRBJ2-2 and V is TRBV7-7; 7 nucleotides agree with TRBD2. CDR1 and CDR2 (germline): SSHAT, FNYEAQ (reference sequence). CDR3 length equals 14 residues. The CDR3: CASGSSGNTGELFF. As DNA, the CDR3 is TGTGCTAGCGGGTCTAGCGGAAACACCGGGGAGCTGTTTTTT.

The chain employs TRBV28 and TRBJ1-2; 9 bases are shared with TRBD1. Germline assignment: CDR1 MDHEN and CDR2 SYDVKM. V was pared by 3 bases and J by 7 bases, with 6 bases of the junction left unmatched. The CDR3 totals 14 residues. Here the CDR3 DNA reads TGTGCCAGCAGTTTCAGGACAGGGGTAGGTGGCTACACCTTC. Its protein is CASSFRTGVGGYTF.

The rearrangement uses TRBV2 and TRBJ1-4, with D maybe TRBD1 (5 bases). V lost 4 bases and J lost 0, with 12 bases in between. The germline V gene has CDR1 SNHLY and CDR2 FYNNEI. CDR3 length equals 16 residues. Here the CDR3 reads CASSVDRPTTNEKLFF. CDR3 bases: TGTGCCAGCAGTGTTGACAGACCAACAACTAATGAAAAACTGTTTTTT. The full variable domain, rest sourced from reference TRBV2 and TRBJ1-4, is EPEVTQTPSHQVTQMGQEVILRCVPISNHLYFYWYRQILGQKVEFLVSFYNNEISEKSEIFDDQFSVERPDGSNFTLKIRSTKLEDSAMYFCASSVDRPTTNEKLFFGSGTQLSVL.

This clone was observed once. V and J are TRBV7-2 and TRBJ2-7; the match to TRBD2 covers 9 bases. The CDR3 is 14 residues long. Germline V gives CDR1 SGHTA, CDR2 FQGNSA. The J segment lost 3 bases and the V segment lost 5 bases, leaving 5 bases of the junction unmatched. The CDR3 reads CASSVSGSFYEQYF. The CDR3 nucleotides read TGTGCCAGCAGCGTTAGCGGGAGTTTCTACGAGCAGTACTTC.

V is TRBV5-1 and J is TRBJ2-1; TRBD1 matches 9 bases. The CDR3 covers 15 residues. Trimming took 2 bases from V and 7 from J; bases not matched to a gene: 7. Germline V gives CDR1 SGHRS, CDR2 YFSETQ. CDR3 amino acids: CASSFLQGALNEQFF. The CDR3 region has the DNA TGCGCCAGCAGCTTCTTACAGGGGGCGCTTAATGAGCAGTTCTTC.

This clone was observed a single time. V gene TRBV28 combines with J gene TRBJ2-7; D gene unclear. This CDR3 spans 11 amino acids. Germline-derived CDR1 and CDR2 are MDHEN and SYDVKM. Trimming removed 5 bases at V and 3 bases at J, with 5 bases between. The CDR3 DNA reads TGTGCCAGCAGTAACAGCTACGAGCAGTACTTC. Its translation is CASSNSYEQYF.

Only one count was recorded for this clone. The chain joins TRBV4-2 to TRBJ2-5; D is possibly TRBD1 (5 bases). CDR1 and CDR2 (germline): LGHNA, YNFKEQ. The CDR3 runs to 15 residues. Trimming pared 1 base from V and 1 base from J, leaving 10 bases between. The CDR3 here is CASSQVSRVQETQYF. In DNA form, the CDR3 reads TGTGCCAGCAGCCAAGTGTCCAGGGTCCAAGAGACCCAGTACTTC.

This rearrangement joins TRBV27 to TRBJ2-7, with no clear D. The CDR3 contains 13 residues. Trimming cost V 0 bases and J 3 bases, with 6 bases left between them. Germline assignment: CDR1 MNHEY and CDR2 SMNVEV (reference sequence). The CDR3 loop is CASSLSPRYEQYF. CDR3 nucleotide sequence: TGTGCCAGCAGTTTATCCCCGCGCTACGAGCAGTACTTC.

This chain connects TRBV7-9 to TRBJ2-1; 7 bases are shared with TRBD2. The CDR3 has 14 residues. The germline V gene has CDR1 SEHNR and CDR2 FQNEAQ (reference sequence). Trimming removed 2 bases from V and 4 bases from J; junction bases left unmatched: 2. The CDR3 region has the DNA TGTGCCAGCAGCTTACTAGCGGTTTACAATGAGCAGTTCTTC. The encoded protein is CASSLLAVYNEQFF.

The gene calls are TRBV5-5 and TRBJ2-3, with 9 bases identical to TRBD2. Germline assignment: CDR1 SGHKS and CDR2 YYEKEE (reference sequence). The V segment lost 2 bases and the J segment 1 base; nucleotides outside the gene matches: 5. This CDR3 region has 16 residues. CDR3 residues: CASSLSRLAGTDTQYF. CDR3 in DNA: TGTGCCAGCAGCTTAAGCCGACTAGCGGGCACAGATACGCAGTATTTT.

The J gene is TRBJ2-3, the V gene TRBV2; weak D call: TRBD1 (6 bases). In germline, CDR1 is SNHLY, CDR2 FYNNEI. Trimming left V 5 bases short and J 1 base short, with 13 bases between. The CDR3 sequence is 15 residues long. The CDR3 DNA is TGTGCCAGCAGTCGCAACAGGGCGGGCACAGATACGCAGTATTTT. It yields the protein CASSRNRAGTDTQYF. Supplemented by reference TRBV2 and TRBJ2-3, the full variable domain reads EPEVTQTPSHQVTQMGQEVILRCVPISNHLYFYWYRQILGQKVEFLVSFYNNEISEKSEIFDDQFSVERPDGSNFTLKIRSTKLEDSAMYFCASSRNRAGTDTQYFGPGTRLTVL.

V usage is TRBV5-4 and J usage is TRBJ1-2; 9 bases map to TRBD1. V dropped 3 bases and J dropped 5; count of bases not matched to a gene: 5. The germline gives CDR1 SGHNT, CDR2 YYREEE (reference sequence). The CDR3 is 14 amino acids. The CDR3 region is CASSWGTGIYGYTF. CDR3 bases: TGTGCCAGCAGCTGGGGGACAGGGATATATGGCTACACCTTC.

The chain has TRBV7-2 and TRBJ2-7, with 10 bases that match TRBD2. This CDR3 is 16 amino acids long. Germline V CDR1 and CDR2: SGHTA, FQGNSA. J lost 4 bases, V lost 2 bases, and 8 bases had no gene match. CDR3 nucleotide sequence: TGTGCCAGCAGCTTAAGGCGTTCTAGCGGGAGATACGAGCAGTACTTC. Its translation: CASSLRRSSGRYEQYF. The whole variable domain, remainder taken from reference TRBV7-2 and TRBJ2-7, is GAGVSQSPSNKVTEKGKDVELRCDPISGHTALYWYRQSLGQGLEFLIYFQGNSAPDKSGLPSDRFSAERTGGSVSTLTIQRTQQEDSAVYLCASSLRRSSGRYEQYFGPGTRLTVT.

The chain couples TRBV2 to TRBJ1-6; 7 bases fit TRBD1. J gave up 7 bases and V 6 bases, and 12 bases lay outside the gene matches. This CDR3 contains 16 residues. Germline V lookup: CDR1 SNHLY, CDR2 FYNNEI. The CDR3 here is CASSRDTGQKNSPLHF. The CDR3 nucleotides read TGTGCCAGCAGCCGGGACACGGGACAGAAGAATTCACCCCTCCACTTT.

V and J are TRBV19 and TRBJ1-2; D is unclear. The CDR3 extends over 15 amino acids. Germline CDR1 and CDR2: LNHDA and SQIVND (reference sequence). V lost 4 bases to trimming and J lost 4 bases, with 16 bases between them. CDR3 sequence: CASSSQPGFLYGYTF. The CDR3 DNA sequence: TGTGCCAGTAGTAGCCAACCCGGGTTCCTCTATGGCTACACCTTC.

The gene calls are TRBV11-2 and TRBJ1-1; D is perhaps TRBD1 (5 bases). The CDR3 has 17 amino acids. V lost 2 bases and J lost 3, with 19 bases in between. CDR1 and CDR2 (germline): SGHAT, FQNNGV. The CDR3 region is CASSLWAPGGSDTEAFF. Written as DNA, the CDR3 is TGTGCCAGCAGCTTATGGGCCCCGGGGGGGTCTGACACTGAAGCTTTCTTT.

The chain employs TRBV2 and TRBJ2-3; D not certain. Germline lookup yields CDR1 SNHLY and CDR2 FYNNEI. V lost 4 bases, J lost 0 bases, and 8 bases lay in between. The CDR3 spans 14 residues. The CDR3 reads CASSVLLSTDTQYF. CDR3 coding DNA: TGTGCCAGCAGTGTCTTACTTAGCACAGATACGCAGTATTTT.

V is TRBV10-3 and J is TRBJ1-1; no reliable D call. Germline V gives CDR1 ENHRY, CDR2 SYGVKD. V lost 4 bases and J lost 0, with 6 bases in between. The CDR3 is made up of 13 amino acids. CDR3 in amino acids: CAISGGVNTEAFF. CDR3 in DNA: TGTGCCATCAGTGGCGGGGTGAACACTGAAGCTTTCTTT.